The rows below give T cell receptor beta chains drawn from one sample of a study of cytomegalovirus exposure and HLA in healthy donors. TCRdb's copy holds only in-frame clones and misses some; the assay was immunoSEQ multiplex PCR. The sample consists of under 200,000 clones, 70% to 90% of them appearing once. Sequencing used PBMCs. The receptors stem from a woman aged 45-65 years in good health and CMV-seronegative. Both conserved end residues are part of each CDR3. A D gene is named only where the DNA matches it firmly. Some rows have no size entry. The others give once, few or many, or a class for an expanded clone.

d_gene: .
abundance: once
j_gene: TRBJ2-2
v_gene: TRBV5-5
CDR3nt: TGTGCCAGCAGCTTCCGCGCAGGCTACACCGGGGAGCTGTTTTTT
CDR3aa: CASSFRAGYTGELFF

d_gene: TRBD1
abundance: .
j_gene: TRBJ2-1
v_gene: TRBV7-2
CDR3nt: TGTGCCAGCAGCTCTTCCAGGGGGCATGTGGGCAATGAGCAGTTCTTC
CDR3aa: CASSSSRGHVGNEQFF

d_gene: .
abundance: .
j_gene: TRBJ2-1
v_gene: TRBV29-1
CDR3nt: TGCAGCGTGTCGACAGCCCTCTACAATGAGCAGTTCTTC
CDR3aa: CSVSTALYNEQFF

d_gene: .
abundance: .
j_gene: TRBJ2-7
v_gene: TRBV19
CDR3nt: TGTGCCAGTAGTATGGGAGACAGGCTAGGCTACGAGCAGTACTTC
CDR3aa: CASSMGDRLGYEQYF

d_gene: TRBD1
abundance: .
j_gene: TRBJ1-5
v_gene: TRBV14
CDR3nt: TGTGCCAGCAGCCAGGGGGGGACAGGAGGTCAGCCCCAGCATTTT
CDR3aa: CASSQGGTGGQPQHF

d_gene: TRBD1
abundance: once
j_gene: TRBJ2-7
v_gene: TRBV2
CDR3nt: TGTGCCAGCAGTTCGACAGGGTACGAGCAGTACTTC
CDR3aa: CASSSTGYEQYF

d_gene: TRBD1
abundance: once
j_gene: TRBJ2-7
v_gene: TRBV7-2
CDR3nt: TGTGCCAGCAGGGAGACAGGGGCTGGCGAGCAGTACTTC
CDR3aa: CASRETGAGEQYF

d_gene: TRBD1
abundance: .
j_gene: TRBJ1-2
v_gene: TRBV7-3
CDR3nt: TGTGCCAGCAGCTTAACCGGGACAGTGGAAGGCTACACCTTC
CDR3aa: CASSLTGTVEGYTF

d_gene: TRBD1
abundance: .
j_gene: TRBJ2-5
v_gene: TRBV14
CDR3nt: TGTGCCAGCAGCCGAAGACAGGGTCTGAACTTTGGCGAGACCCAGTACTTC
CDR3aa: CASSRRQGLNFGETQYF

d_gene: .
abundance: .
j_gene: TRBJ1-4
v_gene: TRBV2
CDR3nt: TGTGCCAGCAGTGATACTGGGGAGGTGGGGGAAAAACTGTTTTTT
CDR3aa: CASSDTGEVGEKLFF

d_gene: .
abundance: .
j_gene: TRBJ2-3
v_gene: TRBV5-1
CDR3nt: TGCGCCAGCAGCACTGCCCCAGCGGTTAGCACAGATACGCAGTATTTT
CDR3aa: CASSTAPAVSTDTQYF

d_gene: TRBD1
abundance: .
j_gene: TRBJ2-5
v_gene: TRBV10-2
CDR3nt: TGCGCCACTACAGGGGGCGGAGAGACCCAGTACTTC
CDR3aa: CATTGGGETQYF

d_gene: TRBD2
abundance: .
j_gene: TRBJ2-1
v_gene: TRBV7-2
CDR3nt: TGTGCCAGCAGCAACTATGGGACTAACAATGAGCAGTTCTTC
CDR3aa: CASSNYGTNNEQFF

d_gene: .
abundance: .
j_gene: TRBJ2-1
v_gene: TRBV19
CDR3nt: TGTGCCAGTAGTATGACTAGCAATGAGCAGTTCTTC
CDR3aa: CASSMTSNEQFF

d_gene: TRBD2
abundance: .
j_gene: TRBJ2-3
v_gene: TRBV28
CDR3nt: TGTGCCAGCAGCTACGGGGGGGACCTCACAGATACGCAGTATTTT
CDR3aa: CASSYGGDLTDTQYF

d_gene: .
abundance: .
j_gene: TRBJ1-2
v_gene: TRBV29-1
CDR3nt: TGCAGCGTGAGGGAGGGCTCCTATGGCTACACCTTC
CDR3aa: CSVREGSYGYTF

d_gene: TRBD1
abundance: .
j_gene: TRBJ1-3
v_gene: TRBV2
CDR3nt: TGTGCCAGCAGGACAGGGGATAGTTACACCATATATTTT
CDR3aa: CASRTGDSYTIYF

d_gene: TRBD1
abundance: .
j_gene: TRBJ2-7
v_gene: TRBV27
CDR3nt: TGTGCCAGCGGGGCGACAGGGGGCGGGTACGAGCAGTACTTC
CDR3aa: CASGATGGGYEQYF

d_gene: .
abundance: .
j_gene: TRBJ2-1
v_gene: TRBV18
CDR3nt: TGTGCCAGCTCACCAAAGGGGGGACAGTTCAATGAGCAGTTCTTC
CDR3aa: CASSPKGGQFNEQFF

d_gene: TRBD1
abundance: .
j_gene: TRBJ2-7
v_gene: TRBV19
CDR3nt: TGTGCCAGTAGCCCGGGGACAGGGGTGGTTCACGAGCAGTACTTC
CDR3aa: CASSPGTGVVHEQYF

d_gene: .
abundance: .
j_gene: TRBJ1-1
v_gene: TRBV19
CDR3nt: TGTGCCAGTAGTTGGGGAGTGAACACTGAAGCTTTCTTT
CDR3aa: CASSWGVNTEAFF

d_gene: .
abundance: .
j_gene: TRBJ1-5
v_gene: TRBV28
CDR3nt: TGTGCCAGCAGTTTAGGGGGGGCCAGGTCCAATCAGCCCCAGCATTTT
CDR3aa: CASSLGGARSNQPQHF

d_gene: .
abundance: .
j_gene: TRBJ2-7
v_gene: TRBV7-9
CDR3nt: TGTGCCAGCAGCCCTACCCCGCGTATAAAGTCCTACGAGCAGTACTTC
CDR3aa: CASSPTPRIKSYEQYF

d_gene: .
abundance: .
j_gene: TRBJ2-3
v_gene: TRBV18
CDR3nt: TGTGCCAGCTCAGGCGGTTCCACAGATACGCAGTATTTT
CDR3aa: CASSGGSTDTQYF

d_gene: .
abundance: .
j_gene: TRBJ1-2
v_gene: TRBV7-2
CDR3nt: TGTGCCAGCCGAAATTATGCTGTGGGAGGTGGCTACACCTTC
CDR3aa: CASRNYAVGGGYTF

d_gene: .
abundance: .
j_gene: TRBJ2-1
v_gene: TRBV7-3
CDR3nt: TGTGCCAGCAGCTCCCGACAGCAAAGCTCCTACAATGAGCAGTTCTTC
CDR3aa: CASSSRQQSSYNEQFF

d_gene: .
abundance: .
j_gene: TRBJ1-2
v_gene: TRBV5-1
CDR3nt: TGCGCCAGCAGCTCAAATACAGGGAGCTATGGCTACACCTTC
CDR3aa: CASSSNTGSYGYTF

d_gene: .
abundance: .
j_gene: TRBJ1-1
v_gene: TRBV25-1
CDR3nt: TGTGCCAGCAGTGAATTTATTACGGGACATAAGGGAACTGAAGCTTTCTTT
CDR3aa: CASSEFITGHKGTEAFF

d_gene: .
abundance: .
j_gene: TRBJ2-7
v_gene: TRBV6-1
CDR3nt: TGTGCCAGCAGTGACACATACGAGCAGTACTTC
CDR3aa: CASSDTYEQYF

d_gene: .
abundance: .
j_gene: TRBJ2-7
v_gene: TRBV9
CDR3nt: TGTGCCAGCAGCCTAGGGGGGGAGACCTACGAGCAGTACTTC
CDR3aa: CASSLGGETYEQYF

d_gene: .
abundance: .
j_gene: TRBJ2-2
v_gene: TRBV7-2
CDR3nt: TGTGCCAGCAGCCCCGACGGGATATTAACCGGGGAGCTGTTTTTT
CDR3aa: CASSPDGILTGELFF

d_gene: TRBD2
abundance: .
j_gene: TRBJ2-5
v_gene: TRBV15
CDR3nt: TGTGCCACCAGCAGAGATTTGGGCCCGGGGGGGGAGACCCAGTACTTC
CDR3aa: CATSRDLGPGGETQYF

d_gene: TRBD1
abundance: .
j_gene: TRBJ1-3
v_gene: TRBV4-1
CDR3nt: TGCGCCAGCAGCTCGGGACAGGGGGTTTCAGGAAACACCATATATTTT
CDR3aa: CASSSGQGVSGNTIYF

d_gene: TRBD2
abundance: .
j_gene: TRBJ2-1
v_gene: TRBV28
CDR3nt: TGTGCCAGCATTCGGGGGGACTACAATGAGCAGTTCTTC
CDR3aa: CASIRGDYNEQFF

d_gene: TRBD2
abundance: .
j_gene: TRBJ2-7
v_gene: TRBV18
CDR3nt: TGTGCCAGCTCACCGCGACTAGCGACCACGTACGAGCAGTACTTC
CDR3aa: CASSPRLATTYEQYF

d_gene: .
abundance: once
j_gene: TRBJ1-4
v_gene: TRBV5-4
CDR3nt: TGTGCCAGCAGCCAAGCTGTTGCAGGGGTAGCTAATGAAAAACTGTTTTTT
CDR3aa: CASSQAVAGVANEKLFF

d_gene: .
abundance: .
j_gene: TRBJ1-1
v_gene: TRBV19
CDR3nt: TGTGCCATCCGGGGAGGCACTGAAGCTTTCTTT
CDR3aa: CAIRGGTEAFF

d_gene: TRBD2
abundance: .
j_gene: TRBJ2-3
v_gene: TRBV19
CDR3nt: TGTGCCAGTAATAGCGGGAGCCCCCCAGATACGCAGTATTTT
CDR3aa: CASNSGSPPDTQYF

d_gene: .
abundance: .
j_gene: TRBJ1-2
v_gene: TRBV27
CDR3nt: TGTGCCAGCAGACCTATAGAGAACTATGGCTACACCTTC
CDR3aa: CASRPIENYGYTF

d_gene: TRBD2
abundance: .
j_gene: TRBJ2-5
v_gene: TRBV27
CDR3nt: TGTGCCAGCAGTTTGTTCGGACTAGCGGGAGGGCCGGAGACCCAGTACTTC
CDR3aa: CASSLFGLAGGPETQYF

d_gene: .
abundance: .
j_gene: TRBJ2-1
v_gene: TRBV15
CDR3nt: TGTGCCACCAGCAGAGCAGAGGGAATCTCCTACAATGAGCAGTTCTTC
CDR3aa: CATSRAEGISYNEQFF

d_gene: TRBD1
abundance: .
j_gene: TRBJ2-2
v_gene: TRBV4-2
CDR3nt: TGTGCCAGCAGCCAAGGTGGGACAGCAAACACCGGGGAGCTGTTTTTT
CDR3aa: CASSQGGTANTGELFF